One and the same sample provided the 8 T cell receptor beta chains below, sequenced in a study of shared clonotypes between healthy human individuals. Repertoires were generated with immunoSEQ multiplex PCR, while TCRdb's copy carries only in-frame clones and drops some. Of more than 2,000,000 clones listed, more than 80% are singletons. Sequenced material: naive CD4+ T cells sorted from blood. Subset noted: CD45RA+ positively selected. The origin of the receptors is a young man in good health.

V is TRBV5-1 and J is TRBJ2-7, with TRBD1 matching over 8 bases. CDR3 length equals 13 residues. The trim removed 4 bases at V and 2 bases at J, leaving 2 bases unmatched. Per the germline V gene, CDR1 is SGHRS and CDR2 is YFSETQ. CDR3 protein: CASSAGQAYEQYF. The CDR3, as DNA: TGCGCCAGCAGCGCGGGACAGGCCTACGAGCAGTACTTC.

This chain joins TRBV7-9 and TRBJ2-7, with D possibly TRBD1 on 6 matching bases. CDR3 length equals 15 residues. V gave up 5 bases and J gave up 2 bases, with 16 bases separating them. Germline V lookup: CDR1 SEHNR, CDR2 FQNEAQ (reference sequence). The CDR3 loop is CASSPDLSGAYEQYF. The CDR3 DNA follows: TGTGCCAGCAGCCCAGATCTCTCAGGGGCCTACGAGCAGTACTTC.

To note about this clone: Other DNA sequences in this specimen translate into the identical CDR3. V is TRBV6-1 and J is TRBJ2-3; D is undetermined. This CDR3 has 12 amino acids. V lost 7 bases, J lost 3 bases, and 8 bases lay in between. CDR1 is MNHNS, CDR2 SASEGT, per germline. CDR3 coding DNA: TGTGCCAGCACTGTGGGGACAGATACGCAGTATTTT. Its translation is CASTVGTDTQYF.

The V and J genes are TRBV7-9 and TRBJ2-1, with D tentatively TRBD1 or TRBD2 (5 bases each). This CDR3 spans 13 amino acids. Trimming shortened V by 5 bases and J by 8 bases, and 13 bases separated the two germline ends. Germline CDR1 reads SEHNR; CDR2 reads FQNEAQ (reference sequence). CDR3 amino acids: CASSPVGRYEQFF. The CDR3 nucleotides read TGTGCCAGCAGCCCCGTGGGACGGTATGAGCAGTTCTTC.

For the CDR3, the DNA is TGTGCCAGCAGCCTCCCTCCCTCGGACGGACGGGATTTCTTT. This codes for CASSLPPSDGRDFF. The rearrangement uses TRBV6-6 and TRBJ1-1; no clear D. Germline V gene lookup returns CDR1 MNHNY and CDR2 SVGAGI (reference sequence). This CDR3 is 14 amino acids long. Trimming pared 6 bases from V and 13 bases from J, leaving 24 bases between.

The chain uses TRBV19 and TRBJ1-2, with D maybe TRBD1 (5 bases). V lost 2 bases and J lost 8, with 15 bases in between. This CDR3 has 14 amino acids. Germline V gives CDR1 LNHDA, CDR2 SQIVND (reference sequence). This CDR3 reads CASSITGLLGGYTF. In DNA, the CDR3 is TGTGCCAGTAGTATAACGGGACTGCTTGGCGGCTACACCTTC. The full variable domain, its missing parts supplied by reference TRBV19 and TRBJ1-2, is DGGITQSPKYLFRKEGQNVTLSCEQNLNHDAMYWYRQDPGQGLRLIYYSQIVNDFQKGDIAEGYSVSREKKESFPLTVTSAQKNPTAFYLCASSITGLLGGYTFGSGTRLTVV.

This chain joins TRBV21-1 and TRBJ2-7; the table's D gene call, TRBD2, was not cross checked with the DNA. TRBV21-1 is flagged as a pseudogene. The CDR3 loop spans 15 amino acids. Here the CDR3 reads CASSSGTSGAYEQYF. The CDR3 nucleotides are TGTGCCAGCAGCTCCGGGACTAGCGGGGCGTACGAGCAGTACTTC.

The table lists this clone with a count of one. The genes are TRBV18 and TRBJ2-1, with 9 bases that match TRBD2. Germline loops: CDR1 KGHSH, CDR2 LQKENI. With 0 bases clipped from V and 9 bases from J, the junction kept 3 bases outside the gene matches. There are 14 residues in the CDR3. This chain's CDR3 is CASSPPGLAGEQFF. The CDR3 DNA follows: TGTGCCAGCTCACCACCGGGACTAGCCGGTGAGCAGTTCTTC. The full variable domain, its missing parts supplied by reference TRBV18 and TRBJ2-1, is NAGVMQNPRHLVRRRGQEARLRCSPMKGHSHVYWYRQLPEEGLKFMVYLQKENIIDESGMPKERFSAEFPKEGPSILRIQQVVRGDSAAYFCASSPPGLAGEQFFGPGTRLTVL.